This T cell receptor (beta chain) was retrieved from a study of OX40 agonist ivuxolimab in advanced cancers. Study overall: Partial responses, seen in three patients, involved one hepatocellular carcinoma and two cutaneous melanomas.

Sequencing used immunoSEQ multiplex PCR; TCRdb keeps in-frame clones, though not all of them. The table has more than 50,000 clones, around 86% seen once. With 4 bases clipped from V and 5 bases from J, the junction kept 2 bases outside the gene matches. Germline V CDR1 and CDR2: SNHLY, FYNNEI. The CDR3 covers 15 residues. This receptor was obtained from an adult with an advanced solid tumor such as melanoma, head and neck, liver or kidney cancer. The input for sequencing was CD4+ or CD8+ T cells sorted from blood, taken in a trial of the OX40 agonist ivuxolimab. The rearrangement uses TRBV2 and TRBJ2-2; 12 nucleotides align to TRBD2. CDR3 nucleotide sequence: TGTGCCAGCAGTGGACTAGCGGGGGAAACCGGGGAGCTGTTTTTT. Its translation: CASSGLAGETGELFF.